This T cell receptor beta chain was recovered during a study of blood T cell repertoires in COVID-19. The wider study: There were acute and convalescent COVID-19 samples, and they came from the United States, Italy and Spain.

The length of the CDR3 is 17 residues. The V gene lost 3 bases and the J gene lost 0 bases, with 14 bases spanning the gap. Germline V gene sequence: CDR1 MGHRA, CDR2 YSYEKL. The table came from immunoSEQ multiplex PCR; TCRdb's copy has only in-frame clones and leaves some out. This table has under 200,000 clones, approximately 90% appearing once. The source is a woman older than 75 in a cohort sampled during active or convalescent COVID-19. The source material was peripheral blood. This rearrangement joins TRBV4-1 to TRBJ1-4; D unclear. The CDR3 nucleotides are TGCGCCAGCAGCCAGTTCCCCGGGATCACAACTAATGAAAAACTGTTTTTT. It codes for CASSQFPGITTNEKLFF.